This TCR beta chain comes out of a study of T cell repertoires in cytomegalovirus infection. Study in general: As its CMV epitopes, the study selected recently identified HLA-C-restricted and well-studied HLA-B-restricted targets. Signatures in public TCR beta sequences pointed to both CMV infection and matching HLA type. Study-level results: Ex vivo responses were dominated by HLA-C-restricted CMV-specific TCR beta clonotypes.

TCRdb called the reads again in MiXCR, with one record for every CDR3 protein. In the table there are hundreds of thousands of distinct CDR3 sequences, roughly 33% of which are singletons. This clonotype has ten or more counts. Antigen unknown. The CDR3 extends over 14 amino acids. The germline CDR1 and CDR2 sequences are SGHTA and FQGNSA. Losses at the gene ends were 4 bases for V and 7 bases for J; bases not matched to a gene: 7. The sample was cultured PBMCs, taken from culture after CMV antigen stimulation. The receptor was isolated from a human donor in good health (CMV status not recorded). Some clones in this sample may be carry-over from other donors' samples. The chain recombines TRBV7-2 with TRBJ1-1; TRBD1 matches at 9 bases. The CDR3 nucleotides are TGTGCCAGCAGCTCACAGGGACAGGGAGGTGAAGCTTTCTTT. Protein sequence: CASSSQGQGGEAFF.